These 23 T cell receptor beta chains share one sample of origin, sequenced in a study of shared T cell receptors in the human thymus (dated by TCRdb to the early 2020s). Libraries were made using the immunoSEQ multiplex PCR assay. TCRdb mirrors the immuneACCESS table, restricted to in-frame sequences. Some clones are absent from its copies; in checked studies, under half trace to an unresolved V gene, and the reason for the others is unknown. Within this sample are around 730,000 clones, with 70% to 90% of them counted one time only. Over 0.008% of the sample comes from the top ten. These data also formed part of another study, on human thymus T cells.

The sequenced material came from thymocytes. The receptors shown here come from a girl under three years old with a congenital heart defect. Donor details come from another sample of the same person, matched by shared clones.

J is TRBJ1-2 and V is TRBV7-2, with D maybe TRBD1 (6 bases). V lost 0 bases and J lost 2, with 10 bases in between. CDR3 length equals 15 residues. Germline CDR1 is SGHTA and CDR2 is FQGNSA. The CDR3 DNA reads TGTGCCAGCAGCTTAGCGGGGACACCCAACTATGGCTACACCTTC. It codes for CASSLAGTPNYGYTF. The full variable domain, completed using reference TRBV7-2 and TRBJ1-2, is GAGVSQSPSNKVTEKGKDVELRCDPISGHTALYWYRQSLGQGLEFLIYFQGNSAPDKSGLPSDRFSAERTGGSVSTLTIQRTQQEDSAVYLCASSLAGTPNYGYTFGSGTRLTVV.

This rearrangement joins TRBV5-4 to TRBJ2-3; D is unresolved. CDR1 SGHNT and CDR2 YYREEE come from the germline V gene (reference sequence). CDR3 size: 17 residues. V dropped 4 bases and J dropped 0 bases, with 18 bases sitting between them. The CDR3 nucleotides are TGTGCCAGCAGCCCCCTCCAGGTTCCCGATAGCACAGATACGCAGTATTTT. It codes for CASSPLQVPDSTDTQYF. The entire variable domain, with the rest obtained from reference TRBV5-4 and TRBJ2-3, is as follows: ETGVTQSPTHLIKTRGQQVTLRCSSQSGHNTVSWYQQALGQGPQFIFQYYREEENGRGNFPPRFSGLQFPNYSSELNVNALELDDSALYLCASSPLQVPDSTDTQYFGPGTRLTVL.

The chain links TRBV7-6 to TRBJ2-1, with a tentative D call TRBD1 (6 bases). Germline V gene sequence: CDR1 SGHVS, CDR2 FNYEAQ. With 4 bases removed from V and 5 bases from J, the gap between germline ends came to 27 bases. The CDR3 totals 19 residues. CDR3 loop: CASSSAAPRDKKRHNEQFF. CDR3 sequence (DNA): TGTGCCAGCAGCTCCGCCGCCCCCAGGGACAAGAAGCGCCACAATGAGCAGTTCTTC.

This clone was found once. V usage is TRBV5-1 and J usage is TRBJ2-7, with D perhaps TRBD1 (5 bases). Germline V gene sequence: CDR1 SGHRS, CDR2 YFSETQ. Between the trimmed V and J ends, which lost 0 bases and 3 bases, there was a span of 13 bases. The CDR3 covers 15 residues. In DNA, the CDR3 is TGCGCCAGCAGCTTGGTATCTACAGGCCGCTACGAGCAGTACTTC. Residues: CASSLVSTGRYEQYF.

The CDR3 sequence is CASARGRGIEQYF. In DNA form, the CDR3 reads TGTGCCAGCGCCAGGGGGCGCGGAATCGAGCAGTACTTC. The rearrangement links TRBV25-1 to TRBJ2-7; TRBD1 aligns across 8 bases. Germline V CDR1 and CDR2: MGHDK, SYGVNS. The CDR3 runs to 13 residues. V lost 8 bases, J lost 6 bases, and 9 bases stayed unmatched.

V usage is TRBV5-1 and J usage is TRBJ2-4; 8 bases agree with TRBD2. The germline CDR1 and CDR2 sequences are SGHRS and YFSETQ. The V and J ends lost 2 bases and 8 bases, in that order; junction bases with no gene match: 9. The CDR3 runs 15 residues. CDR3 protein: CASSLSGGGIDIQYF. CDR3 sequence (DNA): TGCGCCAGCAGCTTATCGGGCGGGGGGATAGACATTCAGTACTTC.

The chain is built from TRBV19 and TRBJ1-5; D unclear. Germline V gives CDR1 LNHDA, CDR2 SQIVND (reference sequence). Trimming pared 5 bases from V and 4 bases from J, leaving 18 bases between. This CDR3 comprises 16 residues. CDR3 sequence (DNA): TGTGCCAGTAGTTCGGCGTGGAGAGTAGCAAATCAGCCCCAGCATTTT. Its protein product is CASSSAWRVANQPQHF.

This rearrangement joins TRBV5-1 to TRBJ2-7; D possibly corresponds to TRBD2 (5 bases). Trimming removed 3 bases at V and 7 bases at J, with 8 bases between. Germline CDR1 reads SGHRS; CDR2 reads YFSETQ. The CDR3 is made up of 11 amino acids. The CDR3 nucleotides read TGCGCCAGCAGCTACGGGGTAGAGCAGTACTTC. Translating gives CASSYGVEQYF.

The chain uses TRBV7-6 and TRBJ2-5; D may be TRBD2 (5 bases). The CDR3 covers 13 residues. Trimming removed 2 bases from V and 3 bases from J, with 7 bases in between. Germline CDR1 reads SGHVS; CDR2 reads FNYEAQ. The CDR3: CASSLTGKETQYF. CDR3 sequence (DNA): TGTGCCAGCAGCTTAACGGGAAAAGAGACCCAGTACTTC.

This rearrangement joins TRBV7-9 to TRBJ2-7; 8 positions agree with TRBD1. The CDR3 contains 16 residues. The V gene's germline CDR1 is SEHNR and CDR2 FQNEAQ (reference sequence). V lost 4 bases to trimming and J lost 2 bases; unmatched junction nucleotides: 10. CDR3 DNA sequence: TGTGCCAGCAGCTCGGTAGGACAGGGTACTACCTACGAGCAGTACTTC. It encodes CASSSVGQGTTYEQYF.

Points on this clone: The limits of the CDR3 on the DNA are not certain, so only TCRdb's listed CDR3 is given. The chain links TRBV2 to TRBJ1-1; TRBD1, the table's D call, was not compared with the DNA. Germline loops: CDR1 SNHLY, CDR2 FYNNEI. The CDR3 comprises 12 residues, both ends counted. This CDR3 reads CASFGNGTQAFF.

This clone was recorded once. CDR3 coding DNA: TGTGCCAGCAGCTTAGGTTGGGTGGGGCGGGGGCCCCCGTATACGCAGTATTTT. Translating it yields CASSLGWVGRGPPYTQYF. The J gene is TRBJ2-3, the V gene TRBV11-2; tentative D call: TRBD2 (7 bases). This CDR3 is built from 18 residues. From germline, CDR1 is SGHAT and CDR2 FQNNGV. Trimming pared 1 base from V and 7 bases from J, leaving 24 bases between.

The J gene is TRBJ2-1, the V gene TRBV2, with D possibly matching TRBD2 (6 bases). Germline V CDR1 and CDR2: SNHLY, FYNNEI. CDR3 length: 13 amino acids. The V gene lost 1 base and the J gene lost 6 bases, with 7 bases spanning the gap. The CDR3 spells CASSEGTTNEQFF. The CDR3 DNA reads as TGTGCCAGCAGTGAAGGGACTACCAATGAGCAGTTCTTC.

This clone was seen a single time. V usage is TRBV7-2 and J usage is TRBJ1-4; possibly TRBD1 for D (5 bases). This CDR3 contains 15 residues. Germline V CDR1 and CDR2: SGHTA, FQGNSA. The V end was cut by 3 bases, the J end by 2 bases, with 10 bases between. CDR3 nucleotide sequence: TGTGCCAGCAGCTTCTATGCAGGGACTAATGAAAAACTGTTTTTT. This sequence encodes CASSFYAGTNEKLFF.

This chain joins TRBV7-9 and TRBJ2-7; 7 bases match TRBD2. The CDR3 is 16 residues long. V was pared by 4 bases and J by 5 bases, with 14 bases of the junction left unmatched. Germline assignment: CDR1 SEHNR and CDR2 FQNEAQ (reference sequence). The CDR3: CASSCGSRDGVNEQYF. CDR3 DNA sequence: TGTGCCAGCAGCTGCGGGAGCCGGGACGGGGTCAACGAGCAGTACTTC.

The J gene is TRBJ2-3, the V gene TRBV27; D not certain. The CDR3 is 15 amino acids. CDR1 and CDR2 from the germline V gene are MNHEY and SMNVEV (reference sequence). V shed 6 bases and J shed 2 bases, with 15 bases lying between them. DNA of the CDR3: TGTGCCAGCAGACCAACATTGGTTAACACAGATACGCAGTATTTT. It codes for CASRPTLVNTDTQYF.

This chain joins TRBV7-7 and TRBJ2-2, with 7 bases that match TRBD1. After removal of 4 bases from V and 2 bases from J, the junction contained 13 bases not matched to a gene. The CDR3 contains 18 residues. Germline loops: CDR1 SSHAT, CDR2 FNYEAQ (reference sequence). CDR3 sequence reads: CASSSGGDRAPNTGELFF. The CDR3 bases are TGTGCCAGCAGCTCCGGCGGCGACAGGGCCCCAAACACCGGGGAGCTGTTTTTT.

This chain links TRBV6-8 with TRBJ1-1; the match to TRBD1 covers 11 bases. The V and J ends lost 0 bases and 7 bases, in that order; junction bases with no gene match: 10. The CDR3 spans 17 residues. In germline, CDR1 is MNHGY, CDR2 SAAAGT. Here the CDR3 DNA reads TGTGCCAGCAGTTACTCGAAAGGACAGGGGGCCTCAGTTGAAGCTTTCTTT. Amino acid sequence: CASSYSKGQGASVEAFF.

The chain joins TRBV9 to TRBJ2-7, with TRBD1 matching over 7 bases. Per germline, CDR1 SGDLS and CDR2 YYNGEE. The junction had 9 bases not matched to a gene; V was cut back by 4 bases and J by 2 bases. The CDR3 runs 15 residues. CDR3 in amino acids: CASSLSRDRPYEQYF. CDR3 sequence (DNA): TGTGCCAGCAGCCTATCCCGGGACAGACCCTACGAGCAGTACTTC.

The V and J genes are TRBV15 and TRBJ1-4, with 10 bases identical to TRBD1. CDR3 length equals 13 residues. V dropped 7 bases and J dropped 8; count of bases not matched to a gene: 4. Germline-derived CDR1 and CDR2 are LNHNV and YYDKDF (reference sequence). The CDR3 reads CATMGQGLEKLFF. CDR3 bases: TGTGCCACCATGGGACAGGGGTTGGAAAAACTGTTTTTT.

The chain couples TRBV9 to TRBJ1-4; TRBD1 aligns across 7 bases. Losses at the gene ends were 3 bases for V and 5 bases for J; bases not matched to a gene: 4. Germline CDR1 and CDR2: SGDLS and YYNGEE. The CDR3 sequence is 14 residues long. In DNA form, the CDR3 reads TGTGCCAGCAGCGACCGGGACAGAAATGAAAAACTGTTTTTT. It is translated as CASSDRDRNEKLFF.

The DNA for the CDR3 is TGTGCCAGCAGTGAAGGCGGGGGGGAGGCCCGCGACACTGAAGCTTTCTTT. Translated, it gives CASSEGGGEARDTEAFF. V is TRBV6-1 and J is TRBJ1-1; D perhaps matches TRBD1 (5 bases). The CDR3 consists of 17 residues. Germline V gene sequence: CDR1 MNHNS, CDR2 SASEGT. Trimming removed 1 base from V and 3 bases from J, with 18 bases in between.

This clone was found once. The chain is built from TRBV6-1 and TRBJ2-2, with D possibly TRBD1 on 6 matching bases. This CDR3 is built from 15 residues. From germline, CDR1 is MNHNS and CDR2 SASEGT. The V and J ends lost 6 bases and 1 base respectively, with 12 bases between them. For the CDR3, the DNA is TGTGCCAGCAGACCGGGACACTTGAACACCGGGGAGCTGTTTTTT. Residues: CASRPGHLNTGELFF.